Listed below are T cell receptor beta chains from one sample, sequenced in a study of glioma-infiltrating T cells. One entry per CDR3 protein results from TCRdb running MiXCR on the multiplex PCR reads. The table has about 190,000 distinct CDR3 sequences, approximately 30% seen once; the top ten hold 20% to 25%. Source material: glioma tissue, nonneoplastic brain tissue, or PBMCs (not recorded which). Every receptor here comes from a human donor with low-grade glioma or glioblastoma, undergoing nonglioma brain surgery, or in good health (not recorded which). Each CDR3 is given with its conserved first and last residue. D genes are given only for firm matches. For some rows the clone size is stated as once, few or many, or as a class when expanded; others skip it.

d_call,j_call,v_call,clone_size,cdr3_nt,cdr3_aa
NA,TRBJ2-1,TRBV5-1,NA,TGCGCCAGCAGCTTGGAGGGCCTCGGTGAGCAGTCCTTC,CASSLEGLGEQSF
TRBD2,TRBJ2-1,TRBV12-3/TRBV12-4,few,TGTGCCAGCAGTCTGATCCCGACTAGCGGGAGGTCAAATGAGCAGTTCTTC,CASSLIPTSGRSNEQFF
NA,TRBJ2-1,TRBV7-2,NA,TGTGCCAGCAGCTTAGCGGGCACAGCGGGCTACTACAATGAGCAGTTCTTC,CASSLAGTAGYYNEQFF
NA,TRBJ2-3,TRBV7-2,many,TGTGCCAGCAGCTTAGACGGGGGTCCCACAGATACGCAGTATTTT,CASSLDGGPTDTQYF
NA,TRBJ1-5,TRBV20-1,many,TGCAGTGCTAGTGTGCAGGGAAATAGCAATCAGCCCCAGCATTTT,CSASVQGNSNQPQHF
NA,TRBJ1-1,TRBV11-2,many,TGTGCCAGCAGCTTAGAGAGTGGGAACACTGAAGCTTTCTTT,CASSLESGNTEAFF
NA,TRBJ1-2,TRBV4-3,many,TGCGCCAGCAGCCAGGTGGACGGGATTAACTATGGCTACACCTTC,CASSQVDGINYGYTF
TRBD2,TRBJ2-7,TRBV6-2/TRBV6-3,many,TGTGCCAGCATCGAAAGCGGGAGAAGACGCGAGCAGTACTTC,CASIESGRRREQYF
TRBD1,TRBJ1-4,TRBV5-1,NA,TGCGCCAGCAGCCTAGTCAGGGGGAATGAAAAACTGTTTTTT,CASSLVRGNEKLFF
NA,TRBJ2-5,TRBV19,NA,TGTGCCAGTAGCAGGGAAGCCCAAGAGACCCAGTACTTC,CASSREAQETQYF
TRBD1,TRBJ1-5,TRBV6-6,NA,TGTGCCAGCAGTTACCCAAAATGCGGACAGGTTAGCAATCAGCCCCAGCATTTT,CASSYPKCGQVSNQPQHF
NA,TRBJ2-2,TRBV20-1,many,TGCAGTGTAGGAGGGGCATACACCGGGGAGCTGTTTTTT,CSVGGAYTGELFF
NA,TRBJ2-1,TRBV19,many,TGTGCCAGTAGCCCTGGTCTCAATGAGCAGTTCTTC,CASSPGLNEQFF
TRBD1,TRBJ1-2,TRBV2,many,TGTGCCAGCAAAGGGGACAGGAACTATGGCTACACCTTC,CASKGDRNYGYTF
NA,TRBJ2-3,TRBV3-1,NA,TGTGCCAGCAGCCGAGGGCTCTTCACAGGTACGCAGTATTTT,CASSRGLFTGTQYF
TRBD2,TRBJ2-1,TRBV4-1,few,TGCGCCAGCAGCCAAGGGACTAGGAATGGCAATGAGCAGTTCTTC,CASSQGTRNGNEQFF
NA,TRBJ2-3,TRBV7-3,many,TGTGCCAGCAGCTTCCTGGGGAGCGTAGGGAGGACCACAGATACGCAGTATTTT,CASSFLGSVGRTTDTQYF
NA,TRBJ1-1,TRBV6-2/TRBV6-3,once,TGCGCCAGCAGTTACGACAGCTCAACCAAAGCTTTCTTT,CASSYDSSTKAFF
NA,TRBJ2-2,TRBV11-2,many,TGTGCCAGCAGCTTACCTCAGGGATTCGCCGGGGAGCTGTTTTTT,CASSLPQGFAGELFF
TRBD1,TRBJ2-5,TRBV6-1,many,TGTGCCAGCAGTGACGAGCAGGGACAGGGGGTGACCCAGTACTTC,CASSDEQGQGVTQYF
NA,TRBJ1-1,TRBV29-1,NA,TGCAGCGCCGAACAACCTCCGAACACTGAAGCTTTCTTT,CSAEQPPNTEAFF
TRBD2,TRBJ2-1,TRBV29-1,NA,TGCAGCGTTAGGATGGATGGGGGGGAGTTCTTC,CSVRMDGGEFF
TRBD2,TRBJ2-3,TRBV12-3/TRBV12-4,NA,TGTGCCAGCAGGAAGGGACTAGCGGGAGTCTCAATCTCAGATACGCAGTATTTT,CASRKGLAGVSISDTQYF
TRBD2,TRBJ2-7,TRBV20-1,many,TGCAGTGCTAGAGCGCCGAGCGGGAGCGGATACGAGCAGTACTTC,CSARAPSGSGYEQYF
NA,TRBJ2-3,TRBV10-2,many,TGCGCCAGCAGCTACGCGAGCGGCAACACAGATACGCAGTATTTT,CASSYASGNTDTQYF
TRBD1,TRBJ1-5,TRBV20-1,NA,TGCAGTGCTGGCCCGAGACAGGGGAATCAGCCCAGGCATTTT,CSAGPRQGNQPRHF
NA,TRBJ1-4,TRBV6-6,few,TGTGCCAGCAGCTCTAGTGGGGCCACGGGAGAAAAACTGTTTTTT,CASSSSGATGEKLFF
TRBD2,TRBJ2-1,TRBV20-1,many,TGCAGTGCGCACCCTAGCGGCTACAATGAGCAGTTCTTC,CSAHPSGYNEQFF
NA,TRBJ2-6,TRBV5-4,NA,TGTGCCAGCAGCCCAGGAGAGGGTTCTGGGGCCAACGTCCTGACTTTC,CASSPGEGSGANVLTF
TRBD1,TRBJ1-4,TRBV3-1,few,TGTGCCAGCAGTCGCGGACAGGGGGGACCTTCTAATGAAAAACTGTTTTTT,CASSRGQGGPSNEKLFF
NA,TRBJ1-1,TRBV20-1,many,TGCAGTGCTAGAGATGAGGCGAACACTGAAGCTTTCTTT,CSARDEANTEAFF
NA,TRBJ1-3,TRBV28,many,TGTGCCAGCTCCAGGCCTTCTGGAAACACCATATATTTT,CASSRPSGNTIYF
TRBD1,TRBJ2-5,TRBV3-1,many,TGTGCCAGCAGCCAAGGCACGGGACAGATAGAGACCCAGTACTTC,CASSQGTGQIETQYF
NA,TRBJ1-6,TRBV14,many,TGTGCCAGCAGCCAAGTAAAGGACTCACCCCTCCACTTT,CASSQVKDSPLHF
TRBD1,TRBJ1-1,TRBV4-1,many,TGCGCCAGCAGCCATGTACAGGGGTATGCTTTCTTT,CASSHVQGYAFF
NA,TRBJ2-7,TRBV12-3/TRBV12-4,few,TGTGCCAGCAGTTTATCCGGTAGGGGGATGGGGAGTGAGCAGTACTTC,CASSLSGRGMGSEQYF
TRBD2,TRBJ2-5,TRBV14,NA,TGTGCCAGCAGCCTAACTAGCGGGAAAGAGACCCAGTACTTC,CASSLTSGKETQYF
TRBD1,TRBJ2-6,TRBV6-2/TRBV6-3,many,TGTGCCAGCAACCACTACGGGACAGGGGGCGTCCTGACTTTC,CASNHYGTGGVLTF
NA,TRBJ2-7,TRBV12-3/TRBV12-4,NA,TGTGCCAGCAGTTCCCGGGGCTGGGGACGTACCTTC,CASSSRGWGRTF
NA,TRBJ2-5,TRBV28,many,TGTGCCAGCAGTTTGGGCCTGGAAGTAAAAGAGACCCAGTACTTC,CASSLGLEVKETQYF
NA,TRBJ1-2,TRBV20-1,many,TGCAGTGCTAGAGATGGGCAGGGCTATGGCTACACCTTC,CSARDGQGYGYTF
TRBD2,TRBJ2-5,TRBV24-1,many,TGTGCCACCAGGCCGGGCGCGGGAGGACCAGAGACCCAGTACTTC,CATRPGAGGPETQYF
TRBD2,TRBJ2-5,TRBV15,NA,TGTGCCACCAGCAGAGATGGGGAAGCGGGAGGAGAGACCCAGTACTTC,CATSRDGEAGGETQYF
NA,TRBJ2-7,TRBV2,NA,TGTGCCAGCGCCGCCCAGGTGTCCCACGAGCAGTACTTC,CASAAQVSHEQYF
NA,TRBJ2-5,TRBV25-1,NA,TGTGCCAGCAGTGGTCCAGCTCCCTCTGAGACCCAGTACTTC,CASSGPAPSETQYF
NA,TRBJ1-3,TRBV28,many,TGTGCCAGCAGAGGGGGAACCGGGATCCCCTCTGGAAACACCATATATTTT,CASRGGTGIPSGNTIYF